Below, 8 T cell receptor beta chains from the same sample are listed, as sequenced in a study of tumor-infiltrating lymphocytes in primary liver carcinoma. Each 20-30 mg portion of unsorted bulk tissue served as the source for co-extraction of RNA and DNA. Starting material of 500 ng total RNA yielded TCR beta cDNA via a constant-region primer. Modified slightly, ARM-PCR produced TCR beta libraries over three nested multiplex PCR rounds. Two initial PCR rounds of approximately 10 cycles each paired TRBV1-TRBV30 forward primers with a C-beta reverse primer. TCRdb recomputed calls from the multiplex PCR reads with MiXCR, one row per CDR3 protein. The sample consists of some 40,000 distinct CDR3 sequences, approximately 71% of them appearing once. The specimen was tumor-adjacent normal liver tissue. The receptors here all came from a middle-aged man with primary liver carcinoma and hepatitis B virus infection.

About this clonotype: Germline and junction disagree at one end, which may indicate a read error. The gene calls are TRBV12-3 or TRBV12-4 and TRBJ2-7; the match to TRBD2 covers 7 bases. This CDR3 has 16 residues. Here the CDR3 reads CASSLDLGTSVYERSF. CDR3 in DNA: TGTGCCAGCAGTTTGGATCTCGGCACTAGCGTCTACGAGCGGTCCTTC.

With respect to this clonotype: An end of the junction does not agree with germline; a read error may underlie this. This sequence joins TRBV29-1 and TRBJ2-3; no definite D call. This CDR3 is 12 amino acids long. Germline V gene data show CDR1 as SQVTM and CDR2 as ANQGSEA. The CDR3 DNA reads TGCAGTGTTGAAAACAATCCAGATACGCAGTATTTT. Protein product: CSVENNPDTQYF.

This clonotype appeared a single time. An end of the junction differs from the germline gene, which may be a read error. The genes are TRBV30 and TRBJ1-1; unclear D gene. Germline values: CDR1 GTSNPN, CDR2 SVGIG (reference sequence). The CDR3 sequence is 12 residues long. CDR3 DNA sequence: TGTGTCTGGAATTTAGTAGGACCTGAAGCTTTCTTT. Translation gives CVWNLVGPEAFF.

This chain links TRBV12-3 or TRBV12-4 with TRBJ2-2; possible D gene TRBD1, 5 bases. Trimming cost V 6 bases and J 11 bases, with 16 bases left between them. The CDR3 loop spans 13 amino acids. As DNA, the CDR3 is TGTGCCAGCAGGGCCCAGGGTACCTTAGAGCTGTTTTTT. It translates to CASRAQGTLELFF.

A note on this clonotype: Since the CDR3 does not end with the conserved phenylalanine or tryptophan, this likely comes from a read error. Because the CDR3's place on the DNA is in doubt, the DNA is left out and the CDR3 is given as listed by TCRdb. The V call is TRBV29-1, the J call TRBJ2-5; the table assigns TRBD1, which was not confirmed against the DNA. Germline V gene data show CDR1 as SQVTM and CDR2 as ANQGSEA. The CDR3 is 12 amino acids in total, end residues counted. CDR3 in amino acids: CGVPLGVETQCS.

For this clonotype: A much larger clone lies one base from this, so it may be a read error. This chain links TRBV7-9 with TRBJ2-7; D possibly corresponds to TRBD2 (5 bases). Germline V gives CDR1 SEHNR, CDR2 FQNEAQ (reference sequence). The CDR3 covers 13 residues. Trimming removed 8 bases from V and 7 bases from J, with 18 bases in between. The CDR3 loop reads CASGRNAGGEQYF. DNA of the CDR3: TGTGCCAGCGGCCGGAACGCCGGAGGTGAGCAGTACTTC.

On this clonotype itself: Likely a read error: the CDR3 ends without its conserved phenylalanine or tryptophan. The chain is built from TRBV5-1 and TRBJ1-1; no clear D. The CDR3 is made up of 12 amino acids. Deletions cut 5 bases from V and 0 bases from J, with 5 bases between. Germline CDR1 reads SGHRS; CDR2 reads YFSETQ. This CDR3 is CASRQMNTEAFL. The CDR3 DNA sequence: TGCGCCAGCAGGCAGATGAACACTGAAGCTTTCTTA.

On this clonotype itself: Just one base apart from a much larger clone, this may be a read error. This sequence joins TRBV20-1 and TRBJ2-7, with 7 bases identical to TRBD1. The length of the CDR3 is 15 residues. CDR1 and CDR2 from the germline V gene are DFQATT and SNEGSKA (reference sequence). Here the CDR3 reads CSARDLGDSSYKQYF. The DNA of the CDR3 is TGCAGTGCTAGAGATTTAGGGGACAGCTCCTACAAGCAGTACTTC.